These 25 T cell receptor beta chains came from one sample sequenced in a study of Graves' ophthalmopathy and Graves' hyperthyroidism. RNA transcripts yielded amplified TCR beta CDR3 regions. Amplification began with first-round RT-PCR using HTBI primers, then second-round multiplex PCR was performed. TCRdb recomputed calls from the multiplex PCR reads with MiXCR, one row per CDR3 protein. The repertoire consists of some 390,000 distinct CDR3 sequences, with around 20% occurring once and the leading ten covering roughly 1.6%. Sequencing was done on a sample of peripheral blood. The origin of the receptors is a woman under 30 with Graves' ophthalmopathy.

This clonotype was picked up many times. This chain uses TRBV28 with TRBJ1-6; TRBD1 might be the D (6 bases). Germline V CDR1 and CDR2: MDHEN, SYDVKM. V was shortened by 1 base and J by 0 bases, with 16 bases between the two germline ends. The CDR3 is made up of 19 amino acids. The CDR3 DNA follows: TGTGCCAGCAGTTTATACCGGAGGCAGGGGAGCTCCTATAATTCACCCCTCCACTTT. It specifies CASSLYRRQGSSYNSPLHF. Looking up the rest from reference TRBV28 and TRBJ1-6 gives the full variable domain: DVKVTQSSRYLVKRTGEKVFLECVQDMDHENMFWYRQDPGLGLRLIYFSYDVKMKEKGDIPEGYSVSREKKERFSLILESASTNQTSMYLCASSLYRRQGSSYNSPLHFGNGTRLTVT.

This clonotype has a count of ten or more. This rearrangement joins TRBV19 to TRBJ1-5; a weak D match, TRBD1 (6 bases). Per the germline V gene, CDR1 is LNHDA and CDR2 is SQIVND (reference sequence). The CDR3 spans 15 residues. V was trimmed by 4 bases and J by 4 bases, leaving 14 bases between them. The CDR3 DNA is TGTGCCAGTAGTACAACCGACAGGATGAATCAGCCCCAGCATTTT. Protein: CASSTTDRMNQPQHF.

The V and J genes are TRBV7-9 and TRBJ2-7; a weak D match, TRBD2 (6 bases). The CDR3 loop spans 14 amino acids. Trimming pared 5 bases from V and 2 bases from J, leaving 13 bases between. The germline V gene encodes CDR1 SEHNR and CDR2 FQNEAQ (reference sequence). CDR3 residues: CASSPRETTYEQYF. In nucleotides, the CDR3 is TGTGCCAGCAGCCCACGGGAGACTACCTACGAGCAGTACTTC.

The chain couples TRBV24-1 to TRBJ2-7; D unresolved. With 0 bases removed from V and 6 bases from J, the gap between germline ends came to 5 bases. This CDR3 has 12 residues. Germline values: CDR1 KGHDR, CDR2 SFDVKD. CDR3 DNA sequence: TGTGCCACCAGTGATTTGGTGGGCGAGCAGTACTTC. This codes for CATSDLVGEQYF.

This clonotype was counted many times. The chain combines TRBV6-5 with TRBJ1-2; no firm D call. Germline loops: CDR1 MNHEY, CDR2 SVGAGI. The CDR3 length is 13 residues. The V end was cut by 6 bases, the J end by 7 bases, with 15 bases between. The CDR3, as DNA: TGTGCCAGCAGACCTACAGAGGCGGCTGGCTACACCTTC. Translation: CASRPTEAAGYTF.

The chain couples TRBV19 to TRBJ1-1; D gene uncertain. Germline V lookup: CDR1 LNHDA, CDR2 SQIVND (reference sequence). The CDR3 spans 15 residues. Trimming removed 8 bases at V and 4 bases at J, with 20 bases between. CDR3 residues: CASRPDFGDGTEAFF. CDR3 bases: TGTGCCAGTCGCCCGGATTTTGGGGATGGCACTGAAGCTTTCTTT. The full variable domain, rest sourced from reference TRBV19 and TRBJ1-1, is DGGITQSPKYLFRKEGQNVTLSCEQNLNHDAMYWYRQDPGQGLRLIYYSQIVNDFQKGDIAEGYSVSREKKESFPLTVTSAQKNPTAFYLCASRPDFGDGTEAFFGQGTRLTVV.

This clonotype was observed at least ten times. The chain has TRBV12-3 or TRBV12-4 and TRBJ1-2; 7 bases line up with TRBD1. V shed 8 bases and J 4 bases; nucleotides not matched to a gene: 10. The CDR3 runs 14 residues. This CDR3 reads CASGTGDNLYGYTF. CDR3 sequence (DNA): TGTGCCAGCGGTACAGGGGACAACCTCTATGGCTACACCTTC.

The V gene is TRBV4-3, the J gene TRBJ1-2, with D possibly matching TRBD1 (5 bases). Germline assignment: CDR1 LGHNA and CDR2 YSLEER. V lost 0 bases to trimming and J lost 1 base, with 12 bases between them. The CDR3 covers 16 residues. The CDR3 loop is CASSQEGARVNYGYTF. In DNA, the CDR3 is TGCGCCAGCAGCCAAGAAGGAGCCAGGGTTAACTATGGCTACACCTTC.

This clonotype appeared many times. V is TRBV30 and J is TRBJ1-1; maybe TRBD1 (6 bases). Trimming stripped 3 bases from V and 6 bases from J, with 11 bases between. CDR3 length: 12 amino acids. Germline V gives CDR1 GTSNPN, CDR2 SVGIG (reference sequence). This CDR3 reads CAWSRQGPEAFF. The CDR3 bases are TGTGCCTGGAGCCGGCAGGGGCCTGAAGCTTTCTTT.

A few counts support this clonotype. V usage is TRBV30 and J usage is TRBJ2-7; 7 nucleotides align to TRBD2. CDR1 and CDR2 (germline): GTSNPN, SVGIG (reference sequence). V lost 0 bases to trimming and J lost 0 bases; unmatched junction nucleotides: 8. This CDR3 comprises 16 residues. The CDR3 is CAWSVTGGSRSYEQYF. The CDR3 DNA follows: TGTGCCTGGAGTGTCACTGGCGGGAGCCGCTCCTACGAGCAGTACTTC.

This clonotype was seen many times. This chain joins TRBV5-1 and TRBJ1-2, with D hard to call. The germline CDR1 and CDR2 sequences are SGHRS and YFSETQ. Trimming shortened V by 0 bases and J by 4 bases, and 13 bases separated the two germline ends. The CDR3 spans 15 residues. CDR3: CASSLAGQKSYGYTF. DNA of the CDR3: TGCGCCAGCAGCTTGGCGGGCCAGAAAAGCTATGGCTACACCTTC.

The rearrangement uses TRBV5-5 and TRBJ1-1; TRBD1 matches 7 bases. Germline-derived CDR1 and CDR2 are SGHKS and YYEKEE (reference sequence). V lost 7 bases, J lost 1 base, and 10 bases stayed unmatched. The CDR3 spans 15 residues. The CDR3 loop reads CASGSTGMANTEAFF. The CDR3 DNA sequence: TGTGCCAGCGGGTCGACAGGGATGGCGAACACTGAAGCTTTCTTT.

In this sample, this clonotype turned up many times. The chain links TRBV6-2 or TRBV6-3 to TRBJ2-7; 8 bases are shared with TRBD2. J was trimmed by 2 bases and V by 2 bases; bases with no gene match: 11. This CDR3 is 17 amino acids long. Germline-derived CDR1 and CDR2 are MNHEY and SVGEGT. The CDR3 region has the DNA TGTGCCAGCAGTTACGTCTTTGCACTAGCGGTAACCTACGAGCAGTACTTC. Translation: CASSYVFALAVTYEQYF.

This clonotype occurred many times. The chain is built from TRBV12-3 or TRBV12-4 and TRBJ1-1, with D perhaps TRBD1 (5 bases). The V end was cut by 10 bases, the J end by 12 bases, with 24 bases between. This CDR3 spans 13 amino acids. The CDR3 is CATDTRAQRETFF. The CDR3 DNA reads TGTGCCACGGACACCCGGGCCCAACGGGAAACTTTCTTT.

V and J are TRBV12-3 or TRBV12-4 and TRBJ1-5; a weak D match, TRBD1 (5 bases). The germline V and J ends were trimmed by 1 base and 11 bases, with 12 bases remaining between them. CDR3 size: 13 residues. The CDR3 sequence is CASSLEGVSAQHF. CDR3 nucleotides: TGTGCCAGCAGTTTAGAAGGGGTATCAGCCCAGCATTTT.

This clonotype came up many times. CDR3 DNA: TGTGCCAGCAGCCCATCGGACGGCTACGAGCAGTACTTC. This sequence encodes CASSPSDGYEQYF. This chain links TRBV27 with TRBJ2-7, with D unclear. This CDR3 comprises 13 residues. In germline, CDR1 is MNHEY, CDR2 SMNVEV (reference sequence). The germline V and J ends were trimmed by 6 bases and 3 bases, with 12 bases remaining between them.

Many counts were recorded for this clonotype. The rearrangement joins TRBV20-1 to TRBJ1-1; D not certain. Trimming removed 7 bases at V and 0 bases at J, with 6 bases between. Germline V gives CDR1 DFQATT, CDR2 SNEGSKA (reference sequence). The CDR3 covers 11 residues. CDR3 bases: TGCAGTGGAGAGGTGAACACTGAAGCTTTCTTT. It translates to CSGEVNTEAFF.

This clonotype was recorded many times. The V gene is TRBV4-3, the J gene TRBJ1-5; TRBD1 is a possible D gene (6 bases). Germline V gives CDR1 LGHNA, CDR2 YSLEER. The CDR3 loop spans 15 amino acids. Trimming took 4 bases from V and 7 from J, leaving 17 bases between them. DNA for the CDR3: TGCGCCAGCAGCCCCGCCGGAGGGGGAGGCCAGCCCCAGCATTTT. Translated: CASSPAGGGGQPQHF.

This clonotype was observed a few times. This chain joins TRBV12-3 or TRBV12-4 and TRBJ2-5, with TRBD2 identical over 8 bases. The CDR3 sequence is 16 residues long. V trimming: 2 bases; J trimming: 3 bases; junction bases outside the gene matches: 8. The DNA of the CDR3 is TGTGCCAGCAGTTTATATGGTAGCGGGGAAAAAGAGACCCAGTACTTC. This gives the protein CASSLYGSGEKETQYF.

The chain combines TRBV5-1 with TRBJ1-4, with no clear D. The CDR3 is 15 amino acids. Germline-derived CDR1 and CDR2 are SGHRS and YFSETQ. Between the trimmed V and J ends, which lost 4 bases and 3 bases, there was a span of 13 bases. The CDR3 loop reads CASSNGDYANEKLFF. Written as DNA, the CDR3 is TGCGCCAGCAGCAACGGAGACTATGCTAATGAAAAACTGTTTTTT.

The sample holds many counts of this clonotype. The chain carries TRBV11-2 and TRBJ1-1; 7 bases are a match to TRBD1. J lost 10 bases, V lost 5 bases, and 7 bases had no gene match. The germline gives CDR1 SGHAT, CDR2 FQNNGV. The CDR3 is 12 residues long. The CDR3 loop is CASSRDRVRAFF. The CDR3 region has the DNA TGTGCCAGCAGCCGAGACAGGGTTCGAGCTTTCTTT.

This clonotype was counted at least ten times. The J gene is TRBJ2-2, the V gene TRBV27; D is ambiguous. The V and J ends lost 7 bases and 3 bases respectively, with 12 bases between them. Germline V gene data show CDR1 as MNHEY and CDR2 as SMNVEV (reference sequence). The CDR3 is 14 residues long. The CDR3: CASIGRWDTGELFF. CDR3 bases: TGTGCCAGCATTGGGCGATGGGACACCGGGGAGCTGTTTTTT.

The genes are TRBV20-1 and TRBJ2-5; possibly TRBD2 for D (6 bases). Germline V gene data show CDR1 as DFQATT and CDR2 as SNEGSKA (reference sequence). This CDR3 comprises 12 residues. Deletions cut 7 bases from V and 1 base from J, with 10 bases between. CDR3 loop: CSGRGPQETQYF. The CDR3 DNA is TGCAGTGGGAGGGGACCCCAAGAGACCCAGTACTTC.

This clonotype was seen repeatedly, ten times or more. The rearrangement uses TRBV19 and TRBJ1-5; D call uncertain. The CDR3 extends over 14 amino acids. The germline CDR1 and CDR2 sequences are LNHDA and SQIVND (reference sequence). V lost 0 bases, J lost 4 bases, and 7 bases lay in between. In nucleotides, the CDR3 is TGTGCCAGTAGTATAGACGGCGGGAATCAGCCCCAGCATTTT. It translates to CASSIDGGNQPQHF.

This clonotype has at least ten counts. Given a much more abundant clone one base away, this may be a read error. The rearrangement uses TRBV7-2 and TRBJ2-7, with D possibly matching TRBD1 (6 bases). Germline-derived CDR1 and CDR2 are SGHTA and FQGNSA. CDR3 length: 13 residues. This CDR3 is CASGLPTGSEQYF. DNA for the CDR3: TGTGCCAGCGGCTTGCCAACAGGGAGCGAGCAGTACTTC.